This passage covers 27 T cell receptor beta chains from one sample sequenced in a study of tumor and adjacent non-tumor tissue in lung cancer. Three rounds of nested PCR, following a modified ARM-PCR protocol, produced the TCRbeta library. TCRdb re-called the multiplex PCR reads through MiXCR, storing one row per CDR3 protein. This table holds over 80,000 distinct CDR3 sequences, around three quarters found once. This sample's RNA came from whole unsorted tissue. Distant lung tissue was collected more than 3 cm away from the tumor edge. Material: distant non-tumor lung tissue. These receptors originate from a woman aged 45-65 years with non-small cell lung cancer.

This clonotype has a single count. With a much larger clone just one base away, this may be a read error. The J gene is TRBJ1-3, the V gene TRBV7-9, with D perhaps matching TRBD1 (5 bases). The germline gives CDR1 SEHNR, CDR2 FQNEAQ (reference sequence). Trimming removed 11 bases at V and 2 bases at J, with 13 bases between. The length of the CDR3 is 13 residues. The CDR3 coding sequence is TGTGCCGGCCGACAGTGGGCTGGAAACACCATATATTTT. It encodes CAGRQWAGNTIYF.

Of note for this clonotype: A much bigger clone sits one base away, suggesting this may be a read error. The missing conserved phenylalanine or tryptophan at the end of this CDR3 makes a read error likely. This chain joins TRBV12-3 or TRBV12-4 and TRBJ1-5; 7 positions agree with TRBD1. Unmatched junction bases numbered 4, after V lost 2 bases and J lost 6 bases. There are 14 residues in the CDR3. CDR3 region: CASSLNRGSQPQHS. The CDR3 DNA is TGTGCCAGCAGTTTAAACAGGGGAAGTCAGCCCCAGCATTCT.

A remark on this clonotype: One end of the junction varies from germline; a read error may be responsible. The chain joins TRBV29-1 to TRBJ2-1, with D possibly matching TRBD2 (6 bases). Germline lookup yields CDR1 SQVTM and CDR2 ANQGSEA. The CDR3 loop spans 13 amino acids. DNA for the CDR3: TGCAGCATTGCACCCCGGGGGAGCAATGAGCAGTTCTTT. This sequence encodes CSIAPRGSNEQFF.

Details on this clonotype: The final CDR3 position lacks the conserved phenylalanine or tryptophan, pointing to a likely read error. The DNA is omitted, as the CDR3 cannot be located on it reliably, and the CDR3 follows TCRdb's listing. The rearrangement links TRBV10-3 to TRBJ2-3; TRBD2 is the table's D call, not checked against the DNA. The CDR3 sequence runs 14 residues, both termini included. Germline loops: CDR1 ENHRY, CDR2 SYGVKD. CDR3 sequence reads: CAIRVAGGGDTLYY.

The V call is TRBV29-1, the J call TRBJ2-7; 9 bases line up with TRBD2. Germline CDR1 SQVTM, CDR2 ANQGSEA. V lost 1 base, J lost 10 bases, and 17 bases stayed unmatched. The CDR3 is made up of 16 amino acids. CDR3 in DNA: TGCAGCGTTGAAGGGGCTAGCGGGGCCCCGGGGGTCGAACAGTACTTC. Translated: CSVEGASGAPGVEQYF.

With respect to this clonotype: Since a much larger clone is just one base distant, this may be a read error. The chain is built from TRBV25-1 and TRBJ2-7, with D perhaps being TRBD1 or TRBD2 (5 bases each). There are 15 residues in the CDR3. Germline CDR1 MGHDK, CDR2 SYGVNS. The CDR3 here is CASSEWKGPSYVQYF. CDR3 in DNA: TGTGCCAGCAGTGAATGGAAGGGACCTTCTTACGTGCAGTACTTC.

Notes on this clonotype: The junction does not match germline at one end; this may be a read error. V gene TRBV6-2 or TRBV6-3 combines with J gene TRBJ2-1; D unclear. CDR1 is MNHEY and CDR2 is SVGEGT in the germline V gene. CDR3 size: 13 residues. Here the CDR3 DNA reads TGTGTCAGCACTTTAGCCCCTTACAATGAGCAGTTCTTT. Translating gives CVSTLAPYNEQFF.

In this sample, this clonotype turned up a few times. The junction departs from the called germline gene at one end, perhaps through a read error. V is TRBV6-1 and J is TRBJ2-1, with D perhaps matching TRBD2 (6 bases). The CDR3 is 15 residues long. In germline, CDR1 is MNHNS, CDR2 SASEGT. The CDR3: CTSSETGEAGHEQFF. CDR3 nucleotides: TGTACCAGCAGTGAAACGGGGGAGGCGGGGCATGAGCAGTTCTTC.

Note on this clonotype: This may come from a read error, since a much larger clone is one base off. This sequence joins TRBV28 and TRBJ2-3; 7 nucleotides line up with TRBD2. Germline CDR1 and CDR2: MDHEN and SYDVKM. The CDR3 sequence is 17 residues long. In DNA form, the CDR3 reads TGTACCAGCAGTACTTTCTGGGAGGGCCGAAGCACAGATACGCAGTATTTT. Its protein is CTSSTFWEGRSTDTQYF.

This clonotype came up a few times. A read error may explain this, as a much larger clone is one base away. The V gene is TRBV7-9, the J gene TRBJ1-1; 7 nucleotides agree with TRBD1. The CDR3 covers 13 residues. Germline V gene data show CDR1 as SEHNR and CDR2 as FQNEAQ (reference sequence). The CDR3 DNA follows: TGTGGCAGCAGCTTCAGGGGGGGCACTGAAGCTTTCTTT. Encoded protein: CGSSFRGGTEAFF.

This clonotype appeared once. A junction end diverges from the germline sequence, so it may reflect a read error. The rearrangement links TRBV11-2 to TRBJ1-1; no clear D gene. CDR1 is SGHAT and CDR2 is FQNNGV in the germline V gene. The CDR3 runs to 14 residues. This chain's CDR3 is CASSLIMLGTEAFF. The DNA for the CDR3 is TGTGCCAGTAGCTTAATAATGCTGGGAACTGAAGCTTTCTTT.

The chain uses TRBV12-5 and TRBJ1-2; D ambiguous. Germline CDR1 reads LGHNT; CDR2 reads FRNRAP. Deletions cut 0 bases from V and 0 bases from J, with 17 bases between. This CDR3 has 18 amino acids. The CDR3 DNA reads TGTGCTAGTGGTTTGGTATCAAGTCCACCATTACCTAACTATGGCTACACCTTC. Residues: CASGLVSSPPLPNYGYTF. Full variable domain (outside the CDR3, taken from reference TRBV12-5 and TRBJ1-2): DARVTQTPRHKVTEMGQEVTMRCQPILGHNTVFWYRQTMMQGLELLAYFRNRAPLDDSGMPKDRFSAEMPDATLATLKIQPSEPRDSAVYFCASGLVSSPPLPNYGYTFGSGTRLTVV.

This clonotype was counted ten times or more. This CDR3 reads CASSLVADLRLAASGANVLTF. The CDR3 coding sequence is TGCGCCAGCAGCTTGGTGGCGGACCTTCGACTAGCCGCATCTGGGGCCAACGTCCTGACTTTC. The rearrangement uses TRBV5-1 and TRBJ2-6; 7 nucleotides agree with TRBD2. This CDR3 has 21 amino acids. Trimming removed 0 bases from V and 1 base from J; junction bases left unmatched: 16. The germline V gene encodes CDR1 SGHRS and CDR2 YFSETQ. The full variable domain, completed using reference TRBV5-1 and TRBJ2-6, is KAGVTQTPRYLIKTRGQQVTLSCSPISGHRSVSWYQQTPGQGLQFLFEYFSETQRNKGNFPGRFSGRQFSNSRSEMNVSTLELGDSALYLCASSLVADLRLAASGANVLTFGAGSRLTVL.

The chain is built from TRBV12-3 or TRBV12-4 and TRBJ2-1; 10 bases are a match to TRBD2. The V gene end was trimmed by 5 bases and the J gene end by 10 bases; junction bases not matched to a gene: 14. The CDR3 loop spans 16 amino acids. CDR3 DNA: TGTGCCAGCAGTCTAGATCGAGCGGGAGGGCCACTGGAGCAGTTCTTC. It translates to CASSLDRAGGPLEQFF.

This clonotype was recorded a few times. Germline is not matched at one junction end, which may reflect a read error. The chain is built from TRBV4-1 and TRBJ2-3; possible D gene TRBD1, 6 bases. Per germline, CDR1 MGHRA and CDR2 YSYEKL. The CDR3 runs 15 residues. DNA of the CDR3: TGCGCCAGCAGCCAAGATGGGCAGGGGATAGATACTCAGTATTTT. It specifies CASSQDGQGIDTQYF.

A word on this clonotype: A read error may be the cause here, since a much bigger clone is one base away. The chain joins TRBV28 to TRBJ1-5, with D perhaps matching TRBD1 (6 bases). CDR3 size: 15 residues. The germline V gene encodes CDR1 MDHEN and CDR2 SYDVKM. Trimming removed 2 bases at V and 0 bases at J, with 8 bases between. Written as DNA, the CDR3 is TGTGCCAGCAGTTTAAGGGGGGGTAGCAATCAGCCCCAGCATTTT. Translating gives CASSLRGGSNQPQHF.

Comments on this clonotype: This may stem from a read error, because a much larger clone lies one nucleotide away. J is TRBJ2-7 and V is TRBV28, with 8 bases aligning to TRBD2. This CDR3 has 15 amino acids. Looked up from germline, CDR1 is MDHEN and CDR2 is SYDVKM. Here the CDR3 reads CASSDLAGGAAKHYF. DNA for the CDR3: TGTGCCAGCAGTGATCTAGCGGGTGGGGCCGCTAAGCACTACTTC.

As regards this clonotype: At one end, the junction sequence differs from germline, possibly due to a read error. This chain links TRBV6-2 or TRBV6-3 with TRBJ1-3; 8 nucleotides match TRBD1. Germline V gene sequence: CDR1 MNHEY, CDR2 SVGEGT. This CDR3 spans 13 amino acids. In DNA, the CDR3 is TGTGCGAGCAGACAGGGGACTGGAAACATCATATATTTT. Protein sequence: CASRQGTGNIIYF.

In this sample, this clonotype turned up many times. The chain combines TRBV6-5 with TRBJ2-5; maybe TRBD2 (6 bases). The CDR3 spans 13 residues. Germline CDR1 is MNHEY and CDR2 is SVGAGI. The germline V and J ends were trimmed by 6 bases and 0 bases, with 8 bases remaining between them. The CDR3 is CASRRGNQETQYF. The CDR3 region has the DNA TGTGCCAGCAGGCGGGGAAACCAAGAGACCCAGTACTTC.

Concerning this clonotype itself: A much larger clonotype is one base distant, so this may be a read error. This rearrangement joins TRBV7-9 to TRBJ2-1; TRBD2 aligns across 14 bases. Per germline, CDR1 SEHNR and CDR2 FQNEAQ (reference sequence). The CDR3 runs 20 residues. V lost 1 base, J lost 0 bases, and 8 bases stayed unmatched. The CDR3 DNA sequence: TGTGCCAGCAGCTTAGGTACGACTAGCGGGAGGGGCAACTCCTACAATGAGCAGTTCTTC. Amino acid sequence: CASSLGTTSGRGNSYNEQFF.

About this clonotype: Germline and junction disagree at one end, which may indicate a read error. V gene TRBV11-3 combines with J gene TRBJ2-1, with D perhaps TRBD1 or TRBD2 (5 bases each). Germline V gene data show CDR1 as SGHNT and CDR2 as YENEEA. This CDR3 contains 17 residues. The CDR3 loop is CDSSLGASSSSYNEQFF. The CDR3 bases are TGTGACAGCAGCCTAGGGGCTAGCAGCAGCTCCTACAATGAGCAGTTCTTC.

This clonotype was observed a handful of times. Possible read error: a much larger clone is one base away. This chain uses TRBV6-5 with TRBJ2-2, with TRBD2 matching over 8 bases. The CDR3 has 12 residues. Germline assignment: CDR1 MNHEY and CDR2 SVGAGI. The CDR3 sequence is CVSSAGGGELFF. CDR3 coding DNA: TGTGTCAGCAGCGCGGGAGGCGGGGAGCTGTTTTTT.

The CDR3 loop is CASYYSIQGRDYTF. The CDR3 DNA is TGTGCCAGCTATTACTCGATCCAGGGCCGCGACTACACCTTC. The rearrangement links TRBV6-5 to TRBJ1-2, with D possibly TRBD1 on 5 matching bases. The CDR3 has 14 residues. Germline lookup yields CDR1 MNHEY and CDR2 SVGAGI. Trimming pared 8 bases from V and 10 bases from J, leaving 23 bases between.

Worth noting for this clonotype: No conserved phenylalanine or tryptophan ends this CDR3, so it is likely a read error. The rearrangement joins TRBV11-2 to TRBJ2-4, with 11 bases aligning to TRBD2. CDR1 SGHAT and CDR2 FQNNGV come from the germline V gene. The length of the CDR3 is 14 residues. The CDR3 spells CANSTGLAGNIQYL. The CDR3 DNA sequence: TGTGCCAACAGCACCGGACTAGCGGGAAACATTCAGTACTTA.

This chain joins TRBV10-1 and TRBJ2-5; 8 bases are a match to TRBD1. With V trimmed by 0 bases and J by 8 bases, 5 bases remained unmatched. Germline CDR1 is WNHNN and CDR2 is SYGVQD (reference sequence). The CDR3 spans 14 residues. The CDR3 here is CASSESGQGRTQYF. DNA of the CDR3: TGCGCCAGCAGTGAGTCCGGACAGGGACGAACCCAGTACTTC.

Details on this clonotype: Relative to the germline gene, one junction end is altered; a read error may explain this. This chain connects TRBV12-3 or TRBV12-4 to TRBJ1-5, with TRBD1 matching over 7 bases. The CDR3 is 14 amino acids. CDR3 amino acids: CANSLNRGNQPQHF. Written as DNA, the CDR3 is TGTGCCAACAGTTTAAACAGGGGAAATCAGCCCCAGCATTTT.

In DNA form, the CDR3 reads TGTGCCATCAGGCCGGGACAGATCCAAGAGAACCAATACTTC. Protein sequence: CAIRPGQIQENQYF. The chain uses TRBV10-3 and TRBJ2-5, with TRBD1 matching over 7 bases. The CDR3 length is 14 residues. The germline V gene has CDR1 ENHRY and CDR2 SYGVKD. Germline trimming cut 6 bases from V and 14 bases from J; bases unmatched to any gene: 18.